These T cell receptor beta chains were read from a single sample in a study of T-cell memory formation after mild COVID-19. TCRdb processed the 5' RACE reads anew with MiXCR; each CDR3 protein has one entry. The sample lists under 40,000 distinct CDR3 sequences; roughly 7.2% were seen once. Sequencing was carried out using PBMCs or a T cell subset sorted from them (not recorded which). The origin of the receptors is a young man who had mild COVID-19 (a few samples of this study predate the infection). Cell type and time point are not known. CDR3s include the opening cysteine and the closing phenylalanine or tryptophan. D genes are given only for firm matches. The size field is filled for only some rows; it gives once, few, many or a size class.

many	TRBJ1-2	TRBV6-5	16	TRBD1	TGTGCCAGCAGCCCGGCAACCAGGGGGCCTAACTATGGCTACACCTTC	CASSPATRGPNYGYTF
-	TRBJ1-6	TRBV6-5	14	TRBD1	TGTGCCAGCAGTTACGCACAGGGGGTCTCACCCCTCCACTTT	CASSYAQGVSPLHF
many	TRBJ2-3	TRBV4-2	16	TRBD2	TGTGCCAGCAGCCAAGAGTTGACTAGCTGGGTAGATACGCAGTATTTT	CASSQELTSWVDTQYF
-	TRBJ1-1	TRBV14	15	-	TGTGCCAGCAGCCAAGTCGCGGGGGCGAACACTGAAGCTTTCTTT	CASSQVAGANTEAFF
few	TRBJ2-3	TRBV24-1	16	TRBD1	TGTGCCACCAGTGATCCCGGGACAGGGGGATTAGATACGCAGTATTTT	CATSDPGTGGLDTQYF
few	TRBJ1-6	TRBV19	11	-	TGTGCCAGGGACTTAAATTCACCCCTCCACTTT	CARDLNSPLHF
-	TRBJ1-1	TRBV2	15	-	TGTGCCAGCAGTGAAGCCGGGTTGAGGTATACTGAAGCTTTCTTT	CASSEAGLRYTEAFF
-	TRBJ1-3	TRBV4-1	19	-	TGCGCCAGCAGCCAGGATCTCAGTTTGGGCCCGGACTCTGGAAACACCATATATTTT	CASSQDLSLGPDSGNTIYF
few	TRBJ1-5	TRBV6-5	16	-	TGTGCCAGCAGTTCCCAACCCACAGGACGGTATCAGCCCCAGCATTTT	CASSSQPTGRYQPQHF
many	TRBJ1-1	TRBV12-3/TRBV12-4	15	TRBD1	TGTGCCAGCAGACCCGGACAGGGCTGGGACACTGAAGCTTTCTTT	CASRPGQGWDTEAFF
many	TRBJ1-2	TRBV7-2	14	TRBD1	TGTGCCAGCAGCCAATCGGGACAGGGATATGGCTACACCTTC	CASSQSGQGYGYTF
many	TRBJ2-1	TRBV4-2	17	-	TGTGCCAGCAGCCCCGACATAGGGGGAGATCCCCTAAATGAGCAGTTCTTC	CASSPDIGGDPLNEQFF